This T cell receptor beta chain was recorded in a study of T-cell reconstitution after alpha-beta-depleted transplantation in children (dated by TCRdb to about 2016). Looking at the study overall: T-cell immune reconstitution after TCRalphabeta/CD19-depleted allogeneic hematopoietic cell transplantation in children was quantitatively tracked in the study by means of TCR repertoire profiling.

To prepare the library, PCR was applied. Sequenced on an Illumina HiSeq 2500. TCR libraries were prepared with molecular barcoding, using unique molecular identifiers to normalize TCRbeta repertoire quantification. Through fastp at Q25 and MiXCR, TCRdb rebuilt clones from the public reads, retaining in-frame beta chains. Entries are consolidated by CDR3 protein sequence, retaining the most common genes and DNA. The sample table holds 260,000 or so distinct CDR3 sequences, of which around 12% were seen once. Approximately 2.4% of the sample is held by the ten biggest clonotypes. Its CDR3 holds 14 amino acids, cysteine through phenylalanine. The entry retains the CDR3 DNA only, 42 bases that are in frame from base 1. V loses 8 bases at its end and J loses 3 bases; junction bases beyond the gene matches: 2. CDR1 and CDR2, looked up from the germline V gene, are SNHLY and FYNNEI. This clonotype was counted ten times or more. Its binding antigen is unknown. Per-base quality was not reported, and no clone a single base away is much larger than it.

In this chain, TRBV2 is recombined with TRBJ2-3; the central 13 bases match TRBD2. This specimen was PBMCs from the stem cell graft donor, taken from the stem cell graft. This sequence originates from a human donor who donated a stem cell graft to a child with acute lymphoblastic leukemia. The CDR3 region reads CASGLAGATDTQYF. The sequenced DNA is TGTGCCAGCGGACTAGCGGGAGCTACAGATACGCAGTATTTT.